Presented here are 28 T cell receptor beta chains from one specimen sequenced in a study of blood T cell repertoires in COVID-19. Repertoires were generated with immunoSEQ multiplex PCR, while TCRdb's copy carries only in-frame clones and drops some. The repertoire holds more than 150,000 clones, with 84% as singletons. Sequenced sample: peripheral blood. The source of these receptors is a human donor in a cohort sampled during active COVID-19.

The CDR3 sequence: CASSPQTGGGYGYTF. CDR3 nucleotides: TGTGCCAGCTCACCGCAAACAGGGGGCGGCTATGGCTACACCTTC. This chain joins TRBV18 and TRBJ1-2, with 9 positions matching TRBD1. In germline, CDR1 is KGHSH, CDR2 LQKENI. The CDR3 consists of 15 residues. V was pared by 3 bases and J by 4 bases, with 6 bases of the junction left unmatched.

This chain links TRBV9 with TRBJ2-7, with TRBD2 identical over 8 bases. The CDR3 has 16 residues. Trimming took 0 bases from V and 5 from J; bases not matched to a gene: 10. Per germline, CDR1 SGDLS and CDR2 YYNGEE. CDR3: CASSVGLRGGTHEQYF. The CDR3 region has the DNA TGTGCCAGCAGCGTAGGCCTCCGCGGGGGGACCCACGAGCAGTACTTC.

The rearrangement joins TRBV5-1 to TRBJ1-1; a possible D gene is TRBD1 (6 bases). Trimming took off 4 bases at V and 1 base at J, with 11 bases between the two ends. The germline V gene has CDR1 SGHRS and CDR2 YFSETQ. This CDR3 region has 14 residues. The CDR3 coding sequence is TGCGCCAGCAGCCCAAAGACAGGGAACACTGAAGCTTTCTTT. It codes for CASSPKTGNTEAFF. Together with reference TRBV5-1 and TRBJ1-1, the CDR3 gives the full variable domain: KAGVTQTPRYLIKTRGQQVTLSCSPISGHRSVSWYQQTPGQGLQFLFEYFSETQRNKGNFPGRFSGRQFSNSRSEMNVSTLELGDSALYLCASSPKTGNTEAFFGQGTRLTVV.

This rearrangement joins TRBV6-5 to TRBJ2-3; D possibly corresponds to TRBD1 (6 bases). The CDR3 is made up of 15 amino acids. V lost 2 bases and J 4 bases, leaving 13 bases between the germline ends. From germline, CDR1 is MNHEY and CDR2 SVGAGI. The CDR3 DNA reads TGTGCCAGCAGTTACGGGAACAGGGTTGCAGATACGCAGTATTTT. It is translated as CASSYGNRVADTQYF.

The V and J genes are TRBV5-6 and TRBJ2-7; D is perhaps TRBD1 (5 bases). CDR1 is SGHDT and CDR2 is YYEEEE in the germline V gene. The CDR3 has 14 amino acids. The germline V and J ends were trimmed by 7 bases and 0 bases, with 14 bases remaining between them. CDR3 protein: CASQIYRISYEQYF. The CDR3 DNA sequence: TGTGCCAGCCAAATCTACAGGATCTCCTACGAGCAGTACTTC.

The chain couples TRBV28 to TRBJ2-7; 12 bases are shared with TRBD1. V gave up 6 bases and J gave up 5 bases; unmatched junction bases: 5. The germline V gene has CDR1 MDHEN and CDR2 SYDVKM. The CDR3 runs 14 residues. In nucleotides, the CDR3 is TGTGCCAGCAGCTCCGGGACAGGGGGCGACGAGCAGTACTTC. Protein sequence: CASSSGTGGDEQYF. Drawing the rest from reference TRBV28 and TRBJ2-7, the complete variable domain is DVKVTQSSRYLVKRTGEKVFLECVQDMDHENMFWYRQDPGLGLRLIYFSYDVKMKEKGDIPEGYSVSREKKERFSLILESASTNQTSMYLCASSSGTGGDEQYFGPGTRLTVT.

This rearrangement joins TRBV6-5 to TRBJ1-6; weak D call: TRBD1 (5 bases). This CDR3 contains 14 residues. Germline-derived CDR1 and CDR2 are MNHEY and SVGAGI. Trimming left V 8 bases short and J 2 bases short, with 10 bases between. The CDR3: CASWRGPYNSPLHF. For the CDR3, the DNA is TGTGCCAGCTGGAGGGGCCCCTATAATTCACCCCTCCACTTT.

The CDR3 nucleotides read TGTGCCAGCAGCCAAGAGGTTCGGTACAACACTGAAGCTTTCTTT. It encodes CASSQEVRYNTEAFF. V usage is TRBV3-1 (or the pseudogene TRBV3-2) and J usage is TRBJ1-1; no reliable D call. V lost 0 bases and J lost 2, with 10 bases in between. Germline-derived CDR1 and CDR2 are LGHDT and YNNKEL (reference sequence). The CDR3 totals 15 residues.

Concerning this clone itself: This CDR3 is missing its conserved last phenylalanine or tryptophan, likely due to a read error. It is unclear where the CDR3 begins or ends on the DNA, so no DNA is shown, and the CDR3 is as TCRdb lists it. The rearrangement joins TRBV23-1 to TRBJ2-7; the D call of TRBD1 is as the table states it, not checked on the DNA. TRBV23-1 is known as an ORF, though its function is uncertain. Inclusive of both ends, the CDR3 amounts to 10 amino acids. The CDR3 sequence is CARHCPDRAC.

V is TRBV2 and J is TRBJ2-7; D is perhaps TRBD2 (5 bases). This CDR3 has 11 amino acids. Between the trimmed V and J ends, which lost 6 bases and 7 bases, there was a span of 10 bases. Looked up from germline, CDR1 is SNHLY and CDR2 is FYNNEI. CDR3 in DNA: TGTGCCAGCAGCTTTTCGGGGGAGCAGTACTTC. It codes for CASSFSGEQYF.

The V call is TRBV6-6, the J call TRBJ2-3, with 14 bases that match TRBD2. Germline assignment: CDR1 MNHNY and CDR2 SVGAGI (reference sequence). The V gene end was trimmed by 5 bases and the J gene end by 4 bases; junction bases not matched to a gene: 5. The CDR3 sequence is 16 residues long. In DNA form, the CDR3 reads TGTGCCAGCAGTCGACGACTAGCGGGGGGGTCAGATACGCAGTATTTT. Translating it yields CASSRRLAGGSDTQYF.

The chain carries TRBV3-1 (or the pseudogene TRBV3-2) and TRBJ1-1; D might be TRBD1 (5 bases). With 4 bases removed from V and 6 bases from J, the gap between germline ends came to 15 bases. The CDR3 has 14 residues. Germline V gives CDR1 LGHDT, CDR2 YNNKEL (reference sequence). The CDR3 here is CASSRHTGAAEAFF. In nucleotides, the CDR3 is TGTGCCAGCAGCCGACACACAGGAGCCGCTGAAGCTTTCTTT.

The chain has TRBV5-1 and TRBJ2-5; the D gene is possibly TRBD1 (5 bases). Trimming took 0 bases from V and 0 from J, leaving 9 bases between them. This CDR3 contains 15 residues. Per germline, CDR1 SGHRS and CDR2 YFSETQ. CDR3 sequence (DNA): TGCGCCAGCAGCTTGGCAGACAGTTACCAAGAGACCCAGTACTTC. This codes for CASSLADSYQETQYF.

The chain recombines TRBV12-3 or TRBV12-4 with TRBJ2-7; the D is unclear. The CDR3 contains 13 residues. The V and J ends lost 3 bases and 6 bases respectively, with 12 bases between them. CDR3 sequence reads: CASSLSRQGEQYF. The CDR3 DNA follows: TGTGCCAGCAGTTTGTCTCGACAAGGCGAGCAGTACTTC.

This clone was counted a single time. The rearrangement links TRBV5-1 to TRBJ1-1, with D possibly being TRBD1 (6 bases). Germline CDR1 reads SGHRS; CDR2 reads YFSETQ. Deletions cut 2 bases from V and 4 bases from J, with 18 bases between. There are 16 residues in the CDR3. This CDR3 reads CASSLQGDRGSTEAFF. The CDR3 DNA reads as TGCGCCAGCAGCTTACAGGGAGATAGGGGCTCCACTGAAGCTTTCTTT.

The chain joins TRBV10-3 to TRBJ2-2; D is unclear. The CDR3 contains 12 residues. The V end lost 7 bases, the J end lost 2 bases, and 5 bases lay between the germline ends. In germline, CDR1 is ENHRY, CDR2 SYGVKD. The CDR3: CAIKRNTGELFF. For the CDR3, the DNA is TGTGCCATCAAGAGAAACACCGGGGAGCTGTTTTTT.

This chain links TRBV3-1 (or the pseudogene TRBV3-2) with TRBJ2-1; 11 bases line up with TRBD2. The CDR3 totals 15 residues. After removal of 4 bases from V and 3 bases from J, the junction contained 2 bases not matched to a gene. The germline V gene has CDR1 LGHDT and CDR2 YNNKEL (reference sequence). The CDR3 here is CASSLSGGVYNEQFF. In DNA, the CDR3 is TGTGCCAGCAGCCTTAGCGGGGGGGTCTACAATGAGCAGTTCTTC.

The rearrangement uses TRBV2 and TRBJ2-5; 7 positions match TRBD2. The CDR3 consists of 11 residues. V lost 8 bases to trimming and J lost 3 bases; unmatched junction nucleotides: 0. Germline CDR1 is SNHLY and CDR2 is FYNNEI. Here the CDR3 DNA reads TGTGCCAGCGGGGGGGAAGAGACCCAGTACTTC. Its protein is CASGGEETQYF.

V is TRBV7-6 and J is TRBJ2-1, with D possibly TRBD2 on 5 matching bases. Trimming pared 5 bases from V and 4 bases from J, leaving 15 bases between. The germline V gene encodes CDR1 SGHVS and CDR2 FNYEAQ. The CDR3 loop spans 15 amino acids. CDR3 protein: CASSPRWRVYNEQFF. CDR3 DNA sequence: TGTGCCAGCAGCCCCCGATGGCGGGTGTACAATGAGCAGTTCTTC.

This sequence joins TRBV3-1 (or the pseudogene TRBV3-2) and TRBJ2-3, with 8 positions matching TRBD2. Germline-derived CDR1 and CDR2 are LGHDT and YNNKEL (reference sequence). Trimming removed 3 bases from V and 3 bases from J; junction bases left unmatched: 5. The length of the CDR3 is 15 residues. CDR3 sequence (DNA): TGTGCCAGCAGCCAGGCGGGGGGTGGTACAGATACGCAGTATTTT. Its protein product is CASSQAGGGTDTQYF.

This clone was seen only once. V gene TRBV14 combines with J gene TRBJ1-1; 8 bases align to TRBD1. This CDR3 region has 16 residues. The V segment lost 1 base and the J segment 3 bases; nucleotides outside the gene matches: 7. CDR1 is SGHDN and CDR2 is FVKESK in the germline V gene. The CDR3 sequence: CASSQGDRGWDTEAFF. The CDR3 DNA reads as TGTGCCAGCAGCCAAGGTGACAGGGGATGGGACACTGAAGCTTTCTTT.

The CDR3 loop reads CTSRNEKLFF. Written as DNA, the CDR3 is TGCACCAGCCGGAATGAAAAACTGTTTTTT. This rearrangement joins TRBV1 to TRBJ1-4. TRBV1 represents a pseudogene. This CDR3 contains 10 residues.

This chain uses TRBV5-1 with TRBJ1-2; tentative D call: TRBD1 (6 bases). The CDR3 runs to 13 residues. From germline, CDR1 is SGHRS and CDR2 YFSETQ. Trimming took off 7 bases at V and 1 base at J, with 11 bases between the two ends. This CDR3 is CASGTQFNYGYTF. The CDR3 DNA follows: TGCGCCAGCGGGACACAATTTAACTATGGCTACACCTTC.

This chain links TRBV6-2 or TRBV6-3 with TRBJ1-5; no reliable D call. The germline gives CDR1 MNHEY, CDR2 SVGEGT. The CDR3 consists of 15 residues. V was shortened by 7 bases and J by 4 bases, with 17 bases between the two germline ends. CDR3 protein: CASTPRWSRNQPQHF. The CDR3, as DNA: TGTGCCAGCACCCCTCGGTGGTCACGGAATCAGCCCCAGCATTTT.

This clone was seen more than once but under ten times. The V call is TRBV9, the J call TRBJ2-7; TRBD1 matches at 8 bases. CDR1 SGDLS and CDR2 YYNGEE come from the germline V gene. V dropped 3 bases and J dropped 5; count of bases not matched to a gene: 7. This CDR3 is built from 14 residues. The DNA of the CDR3 is TGTGCCAGCAGCGCGACAGGGGAGGTTGACGAGCAGTACTTC. It yields the protein CASSATGEVDEQYF.

V and J are TRBV19 and TRBJ1-1; D not resolved. Deletions cut 0 bases from V and 2 bases from J, with 10 bases between. The CDR3 extends over 15 amino acids. Germline-derived CDR1 and CDR2 are LNHDA and SQIVND (reference sequence). The CDR3 spells CASSIDLEGNTEAFF. In DNA, the CDR3 is TGTGCCAGTAGTATAGATCTTGAGGGAAACACTGAAGCTTTCTTT.

This clone was seen just once. The rearrangement joins TRBV13 to TRBJ2-7; 9 bases are a match to TRBD1. There are 14 residues in the CDR3. J gave up 3 bases and V 6 bases, and 6 bases lay outside the gene matches. Looked up from germline, CDR1 is PRHDT and CDR2 is FYEKMQ (reference sequence). The CDR3, as DNA: TGTGCCAGCAGTCAGGGACAGGGTAGCTACGAGCAGTACTTC. It translates to CASSQGQGSYEQYF.

The chain combines TRBV4-1 with TRBJ2-2; 9 positions match TRBD1. Germline loops: CDR1 MGHRA, CDR2 YSYEKL. This CDR3 is built from 16 residues. With V trimmed by 4 bases and J by 0 bases, 3 bases remained unmatched. CDR3 DNA sequence: TGCGCCAGCAGCCTCGGGACAGGGACGAACACCGGGGAGCTGTTTTTT. Amino acid sequence: CASSLGTGTNTGELFF.